Below, 22 T cell receptor beta chains from the same sample are listed, as sequenced in a study of OX40 agonist ivuxolimab in advanced cancers. Clones were sequenced by immunoSEQ multiplex PCR, and TCRdb holds only the in-frame ones, with some missing. The sample holds more than 85,000 clones, around 90% seen once. The sequences come from CD4+ or CD8+ T cells sorted from blood, collected in a trial of the OX40 agonist ivuxolimab. These receptors all stem from an adult with an advanced solid tumor such as melanoma, head and neck, liver or kidney cancer.

The chain's CDR3 is CSANRDRDGYTF. In DNA, the CDR3 is TGCAGCGCCAACCGGGACAGGGATGGCTACACCTTC. This chain connects TRBV29-1 to TRBJ1-2; 9 nucleotides match TRBD1. Germline V lookup: CDR1 SQVTM, CDR2 ANQGSEA. V dropped 7 bases and J dropped 6; count of bases not matched to a gene: 6. The CDR3 totals 12 residues.

The CDR3 is CATARRGRNYEQYF. As DNA, the CDR3 is TGTGCCACCGCGCGGCGCGGGCGGAACTACGAGCAGTACTTC. The chain couples TRBV5-6 to TRBJ2-7; TRBD2 might be the D (5 bases). This CDR3 has 14 amino acids. V shed 9 bases and J shed 3 bases, with 19 bases lying between them. Per the germline V gene, CDR1 is SGHDT and CDR2 is YYEEEE.

CDR3 sequence reads: CASSDPYEQFF. CDR3 sequence (DNA): TGTGCCAGCAGTGACCCCTATGAGCAGTTCTTC. The V gene is TRBV2, the J gene TRBJ2-1, with unresolved D. The CDR3 covers 11 residues. Trimming removed 3 bases at V and 8 bases at J, with 5 bases between. Germline V gene sequence: CDR1 SNHLY, CDR2 FYNNEI.

The V gene is TRBV2, the J gene TRBJ1-4, with 7 bases matching TRBD1. V dropped 6 bases and J dropped 2; count of bases not matched to a gene: 6. Per the germline V gene, CDR1 is SNHLY and CDR2 is FYNNEI. The CDR3 sequence is 15 residues long. CDR3 protein: CASRERGLTNEKLFF. Here the CDR3 DNA reads TGTGCCAGCAGAGAAAGGGGGCTCACTAATGAAAAACTGTTTTTT.

The chain links TRBV5-1 to TRBJ2-5, with D possibly matching TRBD1 (5 bases). There are 16 residues in the CDR3. Per germline, CDR1 SGHRS and CDR2 YFSETQ. The germline V and J ends were trimmed by 0 bases and 2 bases, with 14 bases remaining between them. CDR3 residues: CASSLVSAGLQETQYF. In DNA, the CDR3 is TGCGCCAGCAGCTTGGTGTCCGCAGGGTTACAAGAGACCCAGTACTTC.

This chain links TRBV14 with TRBJ1-3; TRBD1 aligns across 7 bases. V shed 2 bases and J 2 bases; nucleotides not matched to a gene: 3. This CDR3 is built from 15 residues. Germline V gene sequence: CDR1 SGHDN, CDR2 FVKESK. CDR3 sequence (DNA): TGTGCCAGCAGCCAACACGGGACAGCTGGAAACACCATATATTTT. As protein: CASSQHGTAGNTIYF.

The chain uses TRBV5-1 and TRBJ1-1; tentative D call: TRBD1 (6 bases). V was pared by 4 bases and J by 2 bases, with 15 bases between. Germline loops: CDR1 SGHRS, CDR2 YFSETQ. There are 15 residues in the CDR3. This CDR3 is CASSQGLQGNTEAFF. In DNA form, the CDR3 reads TGCGCCAGCAGCCAGGGTTTACAGGGAAACACTGAAGCTTTCTTT. The full variable domain, rest sourced from reference TRBV5-1 and TRBJ1-1, is KAGVTQTPRYLIKTRGQQVTLSCSPISGHRSVSWYQQTPGQGLQFLFEYFSETQRNKGNFPGRFSGRQFSNSRSEMNVSTLELGDSALYLCASSQGLQGNTEAFFGQGTRLTVV.

The chain couples TRBV9 to TRBJ2-1; 14 nucleotides align to TRBD2. V dropped 0 bases and J dropped 7; count of bases not matched to a gene: 3. The germline CDR1 and CDR2 sequences are SGDLS and YYNGEE. This CDR3 has 16 residues. For the CDR3, the DNA is TGTGCCAGCAGCGTAGGACTAGCGGGGGGGCTGAATGAGCAGTTCTTC. It codes for CASSVGLAGGLNEQFF.

The V call is TRBV28, the J call TRBJ1-4; D uncertain. The CDR3 extends over 15 amino acids. V shed 5 bases and J shed 7 bases, with 17 bases lying between them. The germline V gene encodes CDR1 MDHEN and CDR2 SYDVKM. CDR3 region: CASSLGRAGSEKLFF. The CDR3 region has the DNA TGTGCCAGCAGTCTCGGCCGGGCGGGTAGTGAAAAACTGTTTTTT.

The chain uses TRBV15 and TRBJ1-3; the D is unclear. Germline V gene lookup returns CDR1 LNHNV and CDR2 YYDKDF (reference sequence). Trimming took 0 bases from V and 0 from J, leaving 6 bases between them. The CDR3 has 15 residues. The DNA of the CDR3 is TGTGCCACCAGCAGAGATCGGGTCTCTGGAAACACCATATATTTT. Residues: CATSRDRVSGNTIYF.

This clone was seen just once. The chain uses TRBV18 and TRBJ2-2; D might be TRBD1 (5 bases). Trimming took 3 bases from V and 5 from J, leaving 13 bases between them. The CDR3 extends over 15 amino acids. Per the germline V gene, CDR1 is KGHSH and CDR2 is LQKENI. The CDR3 DNA reads as TGTGCCAGCTCACCCAGGGAAGTAGGGACCGGGGAGCTGTTTTTT. Translating it yields CASSPREVGTGELFF. Filled out from reference TRBV18 and TRBJ2-2, the complete variable domain reads NAGVMQNPRHLVRRRGQEARLRCSPMKGHSHVYWYRQLPEEGLKFMVYLQKENIIDESGMPKERFSAEFPKEGPSILRIQQVVRGDSAAYFCASSPREVGTGELFFGEGSRLTVL.

The V and J genes are TRBV5-1 and TRBJ2-5; D ambiguous. The assigned J gene may be wrong: the sequence end matches TRBJ2-7 better. Germline assignment: CDR1 SGHRS and CDR2 YFSETQ. The CDR3 consists of 15 residues. The chain's CDR3 is CASSLSTQNPYEQYF. In DNA, the CDR3 is TGCGCCAGCAGCTTAAGTACCCAAAATCCCTACGAGCAGTACTTC.

The CDR3 region is CASSPDRGVFYEQYF. In nucleotides, the CDR3 is TGTGCCAGCAGCCCCGACCGGGGCGTTTTCTACGAGCAGTACTTC. This chain joins TRBV7-3 and TRBJ2-7; D may match TRBD1 or TRBD2 (5 bases each). Germline V lookup: CDR1 SGHTA, CDR2 FQGTGA. This CDR3 is 15 amino acids long. V dropped 5 bases and J dropped 3 bases, with 17 bases sitting between them.

V usage is TRBV6-1 and J usage is TRBJ2-7; D might be TRBD2 (7 bases). CDR1 and CDR2 (germline): MNHNS, SASEGT. There are 15 residues in the CDR3. V dropped 0 bases and J dropped 7 bases, with 16 bases sitting between them. CDR3 amino acids: CASSEALWGGVEQYF. Here the CDR3 DNA reads TGTGCCAGCAGTGAAGCGCTGTGGGGGGGCGTAGAGCAGTACTTC.

This chain uses TRBV27 with TRBJ1-1; D unresolved. V gave up 5 bases and J gave up 5 bases, with 12 bases separating them. CDR1 and CDR2 from the germline V gene are MNHEY and SMNVEV (reference sequence). The CDR3 spans 13 residues. CDR3 protein: CASSESPGTEAFF. DNA of the CDR3: TGTGCCAGCAGTGAGAGTCCGGGGACTGAAGCTTTCTTT.

This clone was seen more than once but under ten times. This is likely a read error, given that the CDR3 carries no conserved phenylalanine or tryptophan at its end. V gene TRBV6-6 combines with J gene TRBJ1-6; 9 positions match TRBD1. J gave up 6 bases and V 8 bases, and 2 bases lay outside the gene matches. Germline-derived CDR1 and CDR2 are MNHNY and SVGAGI (reference sequence). CDR3 length: 13 amino acids. This CDR3 reads CASSGQGNSPLHL. In nucleotides, the CDR3 is TGTGCCAGCTCGGGACAGGGTAATTCACCCCTCCACCTT.

This clone was observed a handful of times. The chain employs TRBV14 and TRBJ2-3; D uncertain. Germline values: CDR1 SGHDN, CDR2 FVKESK. The CDR3 has 17 amino acids. V was trimmed by 1 base and J by 0 bases, leaving 14 bases between them. The CDR3: CASSQAGLVGSTDTQYF. The CDR3 DNA reads TGTGCCAGCAGCCAAGCTGGGCTAGTGGGAAGCACAGATACGCAGTATTTT.

V is TRBV5-1 and J is TRBJ2-7; D may be TRBD1 (6 bases). The CDR3 is 14 amino acids. Germline values: CDR1 SGHRS, CDR2 YFSETQ. V lost 3 bases and J 3 bases, leaving 13 bases between the germline ends. CDR3 DNA sequence: TGCGCCAGCAGCTCGGGAAGACAGGACTACGAGCAGTACTTC. It yields the protein CASSSGRQDYEQYF.

The genes are TRBV7-3 and TRBJ2-3; unclear D gene. Germline loops: CDR1 SGHTA, CDR2 FQGTGA. V lost 5 bases, J lost 0 bases, and 9 bases lay in between. The CDR3 contains 14 residues. The DNA of the CDR3 is TGTGCCAGCAGCGACCTATTTAGCACAGATACGCAGTATTTT. The encoded protein is CASSDLFSTDTQYF.

The genes are TRBV10-3 and TRBJ2-5; D remains ambiguous. The CDR3 has 12 residues. Trimming cost V 3 bases and J 4 bases, with 6 bases left between them. CDR1 and CDR2 (germline): ENHRY, SYGVKD. In DNA form, the CDR3 reads TGTGCCATCAGTGAACGTCGAGAGACCCAGTACTTC. It encodes CAISERRETQYF.

The gene calls are TRBV9 and TRBJ1-4; no definite D call. CDR1 and CDR2 (germline): SGDLS, YYNGEE. Trimming cost V 0 bases and J 0 bases, with 6 bases left between them. The length of the CDR3 is 15 residues. CDR3: CASSVVPTTNEKLFF. As DNA, the CDR3 is TGTGCCAGCAGCGTAGTTCCGACAACTAATGAAAAACTGTTTTTT.

This clone has a single count. V gene TRBV9 combines with J gene TRBJ1-4; 7 bases fit TRBD1. CDR1 and CDR2 (germline): SGDLS, YYNGEE. The junction had 8 bases not matched to a gene; V was cut back by 1 base and J by 8 bases. The CDR3 covers 15 residues. CDR3 sequence reads: CASSVLGIQGEKLFF. The CDR3 DNA sequence: TGTGCCAGCAGCGTATTGGGAATACAGGGGGAAAAACTGTTTTTT.